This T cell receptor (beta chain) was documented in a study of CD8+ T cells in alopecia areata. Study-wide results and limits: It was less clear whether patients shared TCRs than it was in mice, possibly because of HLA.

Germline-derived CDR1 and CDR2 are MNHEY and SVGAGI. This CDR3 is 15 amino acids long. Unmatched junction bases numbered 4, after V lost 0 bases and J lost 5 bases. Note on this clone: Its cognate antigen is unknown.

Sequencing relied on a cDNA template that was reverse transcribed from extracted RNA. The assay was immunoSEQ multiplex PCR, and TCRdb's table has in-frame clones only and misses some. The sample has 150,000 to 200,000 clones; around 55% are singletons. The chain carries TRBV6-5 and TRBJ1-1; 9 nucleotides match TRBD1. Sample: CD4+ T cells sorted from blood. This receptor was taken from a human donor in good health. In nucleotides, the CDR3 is TGTGCCAGCAGTTACTCGAACAGGGGGCGTACTGAAGCTTTCTTT. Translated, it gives CASSYSNRGRTEAFF.